This record looks at one T cell receptor (beta chain) sequence and its context. The antigen this receptor binds is unknown. Qualities for individual bases were not recorded, and no much larger clone is one base off. The sample is drawn from a study of T-cell reconstitution after alpha-beta-depleted transplantation in children (dated by TCRdb to about 2016). In the study overall: T-cell immune reconstitution after TCRalphabeta/CD19-depleted allogeneic hematopoietic cell transplantation in children was quantitatively tracked in the study by means of TCR repertoire profiling.

Libraries were constructed by PCR. The listed sequencing device is Illumina HiSeq 2500. TCR library preparation used molecular barcoding, with unique molecular identifiers applied to normalize quantification of the TCRbeta repertoire. TCRdb's own reprocessing of the public reads used fastp at Q25 and MiXCR and kept productive beta chains. Rows are unified per CDR3 protein, each entry keeping the most common DNA and genes. The sample includes 490,000 or so distinct CDR3 sequences, with approximately 13% observed a single time. The ten top clones hold around 5.8% of the sample. Based on the germline V gene, the CDR1 and CDR2 sequences are SGHVS and FQNEAQ. The CDR3 runs 15 residues from the cysteine to the phenylalanine. Just CDR3 DNA is preserved here, 45 bases in frame from base 1. The germline V end is reduced by 0 bases and the J end by 3 bases; junction bases left unmatched: 3.

Recombination connected TRBV7-8 to TRBJ1-2, and 8 junction bases match TRBD1. Sequences were derived from PBMCs from the stem cell graft donor, sampled from the stem cell graft. This sequence was found in a human donor who donated a stem cell graft to a child with combined immunodeficiency. The sequenced DNA is TGTGCCAGCAGCTTAGCCGCAGGGGGCGACTATGGCTACACCTTC. Its protein is CASSLAAGGDYGYTF. This CDR3, with the reference TRBV7-8 and TRBJ1-2 proteins standing in past its ends, gives the full variable domain GAGVSQSPRYKVAKRGQDVALRCDPISGHVSLFWYQQALGQGPEFLTYFQNEAQLDKSGLPSDRFFAERPEGSVSTLKIQRTQQEDSAVYLCASSLAAGGDYGYTFGSGTRLTVV.